Listed here are 29 T cell receptor beta chains from one sample, sequenced in a study of blood T cell repertoires in COVID-19. TCRdb's table, derived via immunoSEQ multiplex PCR, lists solely in-frame clones and lacks some. This sample has about 50,000 clones, with more than 75% found just once. The source material was peripheral blood. These receptors were obtained from a woman aged 60-75 years with acute or convalescent COVID-19.

The chain uses TRBV5-6 and TRBJ1-2, with 9 bases lining up with TRBD1. This CDR3 is 17 amino acids long. Germline values: CDR1 SGHDT, CDR2 YYEEEE. V was pared by 1 base and J by 3 bases, with 10 bases of the junction left unmatched. The CDR3 spells CASSLPSGDRVHYGYTF. CDR3 nucleotide sequence: TGTGCCAGCAGCTTGCCTTCCGGGGACAGGGTTCACTATGGCTACACCTTC.

This chain links TRBV7-9 with TRBJ2-7; tentatively, D is TRBD2 (5 bases). The V end lost 5 bases, the J end lost 3 bases, and 8 bases lay between the germline ends. The germline CDR1 and CDR2 sequences are SEHNR and FQNEAQ (reference sequence). The CDR3 spans 12 residues. The CDR3 spells CASSRTLYEQYF. The CDR3 nucleotides read TGTGCCAGCAGCCGGACTCTCTACGAGCAGTACTTC.

The rearrangement uses TRBV5-5 and TRBJ1-5; a weak D match, TRBD1 (5 bases). The CDR3 contains 16 residues. V lost 3 bases and J lost 0, with 13 bases in between. The germline gives CDR1 SGHKS, CDR2 YYEKEE (reference sequence). CDR3 DNA: TGTGCCAGCAGCTGGGCCCCAGGGTATAGCAATCAGCCCCAGCATTTT. It specifies CASSWAPGYSNQPQHF.

The chain recombines TRBV21-1 with TRBJ2-1; the table gives TRBD2 as D, unverified against the DNA. TRBV21-1 is reported as a pseudogene. The CDR3 consists of 16 residues. CDR3 residues: CASSYRKRADEGEQFF. CDR3 bases: TGTGCCAGCAGCTACCGGAAGAGGGCCGATGAGGGTGAGCAGTTCTTC.

The chain has TRBV7-2 and TRBJ2-1; TRBD2 aligns across 7 bases. The CDR3 sequence is 16 residues long. CDR1 and CDR2 from the germline V gene are SGHTA and FQGNSA. V shed 2 bases and J 7 bases; nucleotides not matched to a gene: 11. DNA for the CDR3: TGTGCCAGCAGCTTATATAAGAGCGGGGTGGGTAATGAGCAGTTCTTC. Translation: CASSLYKSGVGNEQFF.

The sample holds a few counts of this clone. This chain links TRBV2 with TRBJ2-5, with 9 bases lining up with TRBD1. This CDR3 region has 15 residues. V lost 6 bases and J lost 0; bases outside the gene matches: 5. The germline V gene has CDR1 SNHLY and CDR2 FYNNEI. The CDR3 sequence is CASSPGTGYQETQYF. The CDR3 bases are TGTGCCAGCAGCCCCGGGACAGGGTACCAAGAGACCCAGTACTTC.

The rearrangement links TRBV27 to TRBJ2-2; 9 bases fit TRBD2. The ends lost 5 bases at V and 0 bases at J; junction bases unmatched: 10. The length of the CDR3 is 18 residues. Germline-derived CDR1 and CDR2 are MNHEY and SMNVEV (reference sequence). CDR3 loop: CASSRRQAGGPNTGELFF. CDR3 DNA: TGTGCCAGCAGTCGCAGGCAAGCGGGAGGTCCGAACACCGGGGAGCTGTTTTTT.

This chain joins TRBV11-2 and TRBJ2-5; 13 positions match TRBD2. The CDR3 loop spans 16 amino acids. J was trimmed by 4 bases and V by 5 bases; bases with no gene match: 7. The germline V gene encodes CDR1 SGHAT and CDR2 FQNNGV. The CDR3 sequence is CASSAGLAGAGETQYF. The CDR3, as DNA: TGTGCCAGCAGCGCCGGACTAGCGGGAGCCGGAGAGACCCAGTACTTC.

This chain uses TRBV4-2 with TRBJ2-1; TRBD2 matches at 14 bases. This CDR3 region has 20 residues. The germline V gene has CDR1 LGHNA and CDR2 YNFKEQ. Unmatched junction bases numbered 10, after V lost 1 base and J lost 2 bases. CDR3 amino acids: CASSQVPGTSGGLTYNEQFF. CDR3 DNA: TGTGCCAGCAGCCAAGTCCCTGGGACTAGCGGGGGTTTGACCTACAATGAGCAGTTCTTC.

The chain carries TRBV3-1 (or the pseudogene TRBV3-2) and TRBJ2-5, with 8 nucleotides matching TRBD1. This CDR3 spans 15 amino acids. V shed 4 bases and J 6 bases; nucleotides not matched to a gene: 10. Germline CDR1 LGHDT, CDR2 YNNKEL (reference sequence). The CDR3 loop is CASSLQGERPKTQYF. The CDR3, as DNA: TGTGCCAGCAGCCTACAGGGGGAGCGTCCAAAGACCCAGTACTTC.

This clone has just a few counts. The chain has TRBV9 and TRBJ1-1; D gene unclear. Trimming shortened V by 0 bases and J by 0 bases, and 9 bases separated the two germline ends. This CDR3 is built from 15 residues. Germline-derived CDR1 and CDR2 are SGDLS and YYNGEE. The CDR3 DNA sequence: TGTGCCAGCAGCGTAGAGACATCTTTGAACACTGAAGCTTTCTTT. Its translation: CASSVETSLNTEAFF.

The rearrangement joins TRBV7-9 to TRBJ2-7; TRBD2 agrees at 10 bases. The CDR3 totals 15 residues. V lost 5 bases to trimming and J lost 0 bases; unmatched junction nucleotides: 4. Germline V CDR1 and CDR2: SEHNR, FQNEAQ (reference sequence). CDR3 DNA: TGTGCCAGCAGCCTGTCTAGCGGGAGCTCCTACGAGCAGTACTTC. Protein: CASSLSSGSSYEQYF.

The chain employs TRBV19 and TRBJ2-2; 10 positions match TRBD2. Germline V gene lookup returns CDR1 LNHDA and CDR2 SQIVND (reference sequence). Trimming took 4 bases from V and 6 from J; bases not matched to a gene: 8. This CDR3 spans 16 amino acids. CDR3 nucleotides: TGTGCCAGTAGTACCCTAGCGGGGGAACTCGCCGGGGAGCTGTTTTTT. The encoded protein is CASSTLAGELAGELFF. Drawing the rest from reference TRBV19 and TRBJ2-2, the complete variable domain is DGGITQSPKYLFRKEGQNVTLSCEQNLNHDAMYWYRQDPGQGLRLIYYSQIVNDFQKGDIAEGYSVSREKKESFPLTVTSAQKNPTAFYLCASSTLAGELAGELFFGEGSRLTVL.

The J gene is TRBJ1-1, the V gene TRBV25-1, with TRBD1 matching 8 bases. Trimming cost V 3 bases and J 5 bases; bases outside gene matches: 11. This CDR3 contains 16 residues. CDR1 is MGHDK, CDR2 SYGVNS, per germline. The CDR3: CASSDPSTGVMTEAFF. CDR3 bases: TGTGCCAGCAGTGATCCTTCGACAGGGGTGATGACTGAAGCTTTCTTT.

This rearrangement joins TRBV10-2 to TRBJ1-4; D uncertain. Germline CDR1 is WSHSY and CDR2 is SAAADI. The CDR3 runs 14 residues. The V end lost 3 bases, the J end lost 8 bases, and 13 bases lay between the germline ends. CDR3 sequence reads: CASSDTRIGEKLFF. CDR3 sequence (DNA): TGCGCCAGCAGTGATACGAGGATTGGAGAAAAACTGTTTTTT.

The rearrangement links TRBV2 to TRBJ2-2, with TRBD2 matching 10 bases. V gave up 7 bases and J gave up 2 bases; unmatched junction bases: 7. Germline-derived CDR1 and CDR2 are SNHLY and FYNNEI. The CDR3 is 16 amino acids. The CDR3 here is CASKRERGGNTGELFF. The CDR3 DNA reads as TGTGCCAGCAAAAGGGAGCGGGGGGGTAACACCGGGGAGCTGTTTTTT.

The chain employs TRBV12-1 and TRBJ1-5. TRBV12-1 is flagged as a pseudogene. This CDR3 has 16 amino acids. The CDR3 reads CALHGSQVSSNQPQHF. The DNA for the CDR3 is TGTGCCCTACACGGGTCCCAAGTTAGTAGCAATCAGCCCCAGCATTTT.

This rearrangement joins TRBV3-1 (or the pseudogene TRBV3-2) to TRBJ2-7; a possible D gene is TRBD2 (6 bases). There are 13 residues in the CDR3. The V and J ends lost 4 bases and 3 bases respectively, with 10 bases between them. Germline loops: CDR1 LGHDT, CDR2 YNNKEL (reference sequence). CDR3 protein: CASSPRDFYEQYF. The CDR3 DNA reads TGTGCCAGCAGCCCCAGGGACTTCTACGAGCAGTACTTC.

This clone was seen only once. The chain's CDR3 is CATSRSGGGQPQHF. Written as DNA, the CDR3 is TGTGCCACCAGCAGATCAGGTGGTGGTCAGCCCCAGCATTTT. The chain combines TRBV15 with TRBJ1-5, with D unclear. The CDR3 sequence is 14 residues long. Germline V gene lookup returns CDR1 LNHNV and CDR2 YYDKDF (reference sequence). With 2 bases removed from V and 6 bases from J, the gap between germline ends came to 11 bases.

The CDR3 nucleotides are TGTGCCAGCAGCCCGGTAGCGGGAATAAGCACAGATACGCAGTATTTT. Its translation is CASSPVAGISTDTQYF. The chain links TRBV7-8 to TRBJ2-3; 8 bases map to TRBD2. This CDR3 region has 16 residues. Per the germline V gene, CDR1 is SGHVS and CDR2 is FQNEAQ. Germline trimming cut 5 bases from V and 0 bases from J; bases unmatched to any gene: 7.

The chain carries TRBV6-5 and TRBJ2-7, with 11 bases matching TRBD1. The V segment lost 6 bases and the J segment 7 bases; nucleotides outside the gene matches: 5. The CDR3 consists of 13 residues. The germline V gene encodes CDR1 MNHEY and CDR2 SVGAGI. In DNA form, the CDR3 reads TGTGCCAGCAGGGACAGGGGGCTTGAGGAGCAGTACTTC. Translating it yields CASRDRGLEEQYF.

The chain couples TRBV11-3 to TRBJ2-1, with 7 bases matching TRBD2. Germline V gives CDR1 SGHNT, CDR2 YENEEA. V lost 0 bases, J lost 4 bases, and 6 bases stayed unmatched. The CDR3 runs 16 residues. The DNA of the CDR3 is TGTGCCAGCAGCTTAGAATTCGGGGGAGGGTACAATGAGCAGTTCTTC. Translated, it gives CASSLEFGGGYNEQFF.

The chain is built from TRBV11-2 and TRBJ2-2; 7 nucleotides match TRBD1. Trimming at V came to 6 bases and at J to 3 bases, leaving 7 bases not matched to a gene. From germline, CDR1 is SGHAT and CDR2 FQNNGV. The CDR3 totals 15 residues. Here the CDR3 DNA reads TGTGCCAGCAGACGGGCTACAGGGGACACCGGGGAGCTGTTTTTT. Amino acids: CASRRATGDTGELFF.

The chain recombines TRBV19 with TRBJ2-1; 9 bases agree with TRBD2. The CDR3 has 16 residues. With 5 bases clipped from V and 8 bases from J, the junction kept 13 bases outside the gene matches. Per the germline V gene, CDR1 is LNHDA and CDR2 is SQIVND (reference sequence). The CDR3 here is CASSSSQRGVLDEQFF. Here the CDR3 DNA reads TGTGCCAGTAGTTCCTCCCAGCGGGGGGTTCTGGATGAGCAGTTCTTC. Full variable domain (missing parts from reference TRBV19 and TRBJ2-1): DGGITQSPKYLFRKEGQNVTLSCEQNLNHDAMYWYRQDPGQGLRLIYYSQIVNDFQKGDIAEGYSVSREKKESFPLTVTSAQKNPTAFYLCASSSSQRGVLDEQFFGPGTRLTVL.

The chain combines TRBV19 with TRBJ2-3, with a tentative D call TRBD1 (5 bases). Deletions cut 2 bases from V and 1 base from J, with 13 bases between. The CDR3 has 16 residues. Germline V gene sequence: CDR1 LNHDA, CDR2 SQIVND (reference sequence). The CDR3 sequence: CASSIRRGLGTDTQYF. CDR3 nucleotides: TGTGCCAGTAGTATAAGAAGGGGTCTTGGCACAGATACGCAGTATTTT.

The chain joins TRBV2 to TRBJ2-2; D unresolved. The germline gives CDR1 SNHLY, CDR2 FYNNEI. Trimming pared 1 base from V and 1 base from J, leaving 7 bases between. This CDR3 contains 15 residues. Here the CDR3 DNA reads TGTGCCAGCAGTGAAGTCCCCTTGAACACCGGGGAGCTGTTTTTT. This gives the protein CASSEVPLNTGELFF. Variable domain in full (rest from reference TRBV2 and TRBJ2-2): EPEVTQTPSHQVTQMGQEVILRCVPISNHLYFYWYRQILGQKVEFLVSFYNNEISEKSEIFDDQFSVERPDGSNFTLKIRSTKLEDSAMYFCASSEVPLNTGELFFGEGSRLTVL.

The chain has TRBV3-1 (or the pseudogene TRBV3-2) and TRBJ1-2; a weak D match, TRBD1 (5 bases). Trimming shortened V by 0 bases and J by 7 bases, and 9 bases separated the two germline ends. Germline V CDR1 and CDR2: LGHDT, YNNKEL (reference sequence). The CDR3 sequence is 13 residues long. The CDR3 spells CASSQEARVGYTF. In nucleotides, the CDR3 is TGTGCCAGCAGCCAAGAGGCCAGGGTTGGCTACACCTTC.

CDR3 sequence reads: CASSVRRNSPLHF. The CDR3 region has the DNA TGTGCCAGCAGCGTAAGGAGAAATTCACCCCTCCACTTT. This sequence joins TRBV27 and TRBJ1-6; no clear D. Germline V gene lookup returns CDR1 MNHEY and CDR2 SMNVEV (reference sequence). This CDR3 is 13 amino acids long. Trimming stripped 6 bases from V and 7 bases from J, with 10 bases between.

This chain connects TRBV2 to TRBJ2-5; D is unresolved. Germline V gene sequence: CDR1 SNHLY, CDR2 FYNNEI. V was clipped by 2 bases and J by 5 bases, with 18 bases between them. CDR3 size: 16 residues. CDR3 nucleotide sequence: TGTGCCAGCAGTGAATTTGCCGGCCGAGGTAGGGAGACCCAGTACTTC. Amino acid sequence: CASSEFAGRGRETQYF.